This T cell receptor beta chain stems from a study of identical twins. Per the germline V gene, CDR1 is MNHNS and CDR2 is SASEGT. V lost 6 bases and J 0 bases, leaving 18 bases between the germline ends. The CDR3 is 17 amino acids. Study-wide results and limits: Models predicted too little out-of-frame TCR alpha sharing in monozygotic twins. Out-of-frame alpha sequences shared by twins were enriched for low generation probability. Invariant MAIT and iNKT cells may have partly biased zero-insertion analyses.

The sample holds many counts of this clonotype. The antigen is not known. TCRdb reprocessed the 5' RACE reads with MiXCR, giving one entry per CDR3 protein. The data show 420,000 or so distinct CDR3 sequences, with roughly 20% seen just once and around 12% held by the top ten. The donor group consisted entirely of healthy Caucasians. Specimen: naive T cells sorted from blood. The gene calls are TRBV6-1 and TRBJ2-1; D gene ambiguous. The receptor was derived from a man aged 50 to 60 in good health. The CDR3, as DNA: TGTGCCAGCAGCTCCTTCTTAGCTGAGAGCTCCTACAATGAGCAGTTCTTC. It translates to CASSSFLAESSYNEQFF.